A selection of T cell receptor beta chains follows, all from one sample in a study of shared clonotypes between healthy human individuals. Libraries were prepared by immunoSEQ multiplex PCR; TCRdb keeps only in-frame clonotypes and omits some of them. The table lists some 2.1 million clones, about 94% of them singletons. Sequencing was done on a sample of naive CD8+ T cells sorted from blood. Receptors were obtained from a man younger than 30 in good health. The CDR3 runs from the conserved cysteine through the conserved F or W. Fields, in order: D gene, J gene, clone size, V gene, CDR3 DNA, CDR3 protein. D genes are given only for firm matches. Rows may omit the clone size; those that give it use once, few, many or a size class.

>NA|TRBJ1-4|NA|TRBV2
TGTGCCAGCAGTGACGAGAGGCCCGACACTCCGAATGAAAAACTGTTTTTT
CASSDERPDTPNEKLFF
>TRBD1|TRBJ2-1|NA|TRBV27
TGTGCCAGCAGTTTTGTACCCGGGACAGCGCTCCACAATGAGCAGTTCTTC
CASSFVPGTALHNEQFF
>NA|TRBJ2-1|NA|TRBV9
TGTGCCAGCAGCGTAGCTCGGGAGCCCGTCGATGAGCAGTTCTTC
CASSVAREPVDEQFF
>TRBD1|TRBJ2-1|NA|TRBV29-1
TGCAGCGTTGATTCGGGACAGGGTTACAATGAGCAGTTCTTC
CSVDSGQGYNEQFF
>NA|TRBJ2-5|NA|TRBV27
TGTGCCAGCAGGCTCTTCGGGGCGTTGGAGACCCAGTACTTC
CASRLFGALETQYF
>NA|TRBJ1-1|NA|TRBV7-9
TGTGCCAGCGGTAGAACAGGGCTGAACACTGAAGCTTTCTTT
CASGRTGLNTEAFF
>NA|TRBJ2-7|NA|TRBV5-4
TGTGCCATGCAGGGGCCGGATGGGTACGAGCAGTACTTC
CAMQGPDGYEQYF
>NA|TRBJ2-5|NA|TRBV13
TGTGCCAGCAGCCCCGCCCTAAGCGAGACCCAGTACTTC
CASSPALSETQYF
>NA|TRBJ2-1|NA|TRBV2
TGTGCCAGCATTCCCCGGGACAAATCCTACAATGAGCAGTTCTTC
CASIPRDKSYNEQFF
>NA|TRBJ1-1|NA|TRBV4-3
TGCGCCAGCAGCCAAGATAAGAGGCAGGTTTACACTGAAGCTTTCTTT
CASSQDKRQVYTEAFF
>TRBD1|TRBJ2-7|once|TRBV10-3
TGTGCCATCAGTGATCCCGACAGGGGACGGGAGCAGTACTTC
CAISDPDRGREQYF
>TRBD2|TRBJ2-7|NA|TRBV27
TGTGCCAGCAGTTCCCTACTGAAGGGAGGGCTTTTCTACGAGCAGTACTTC
CASSSLLKGGLFYEQYF
>NA|TRBJ2-1|NA|TRBV5-4
TGTGCCAGCAGCTTGCTTGGGACCGGGGGTGAGCAGTTCTTC
CASSLLGTGGEQFF
>TRBD1|TRBJ1-1|NA|TRBV5-1
TGCGCCAGCAGCTCTCCGGGACAGATGAACACTGAAGCTTTCTTT
CASSSPGQMNTEAFF
>NA|TRBJ1-5|NA|TRBV5-3
TGTGCCAGAAGCTCACCCGACATTAGCAATCAGCCCCAGCATTTT
CARSSPDISNQPQHF
>NA|TRBJ1-2|NA|TRBV11-2
TGTGCCAGCAGCTTGGGGGGCGGCGGCTATGGCTACACCTTC
CASSLGGGGYGYTF
>TRBD1|TRBJ2-3|NA|TRBV6-5
TGTGCCAGCAGTTACGCGGGGACAGGGTCAGATACGCAGTATTTT
CASSYAGTGSDTQYF
>NA|TRBJ2-7|NA|TRBV4-1
TGCGCCAGCAGCCAAGGGCAGGGGGGCGCCTACGAGCAGTACTTC
CASSQGQGGAYEQYF
>TRBD2|TRBJ2-3|NA|TRBV27
TGTGCCAGCAGTGGGTTAGCGGGGGGAATAGATACGCAGTATTTT
CASSGLAGGIDTQYF
>TRBD1|TRBJ1-6|NA|TRBV9
TGTGCCAGCAGCCCTACAGGGGCTGGTTCACCCCTCCACTTT
CASSPTGAGSPLHF
>NA|TRBJ2-7|NA|TRBV4-3
TGCGCCAGCAGCCAAGTTGAGGGAATTTACGAGCAGTACTTC
CASSQVEGIYEQYF
>NA|TRBJ1-5|once|TRBV2
TGTGCCAGCAGTGCGGGGGTGGGAAATCAGCCCCAGCATTTT
CASSAGVGNQPQHF
>TRBD1|TRBJ2-5|NA|TRBV6-1
TGTGCCAGCAGAGACTCCGGGACAGGGGCTGGGGAGCAGTACTTC
CASRDSGTGAGEQYF
>NA|TRBJ1-3|once|TRBV29-1
TGCAGCGTTGAATCTCCCCGTCCTGGCTCTGGAAACACCATATATTTT
CSVESPRPGSGNTIYF
>TRBD1|TRBJ2-7|NA|TRBV27
TGTGCCAGCAGCCCTAACCCGACAGGGATGAGAGAGCAGTACTTC
CASSPNPTGMREQYF
>NA|TRBJ1-5|few|TRBV27
TGTGCCAGCAGTTCCGATGGCAATCAGCCCCAGCATTTT
CASSSDGNQPQHF
>NA|TRBJ1-3|NA|TRBV5-1
TGCGCCAGCAGCTTGGCCGGGGGCGACGGAAACACCATATATTTT
CASSLAGGDGNTIYF
>TRBD2|TRBJ2-3|once|TRBV5-1
TGCGCCAGCAGCTTGTACTATTCGGGCCGCGGGAGGGATCTCACAGATACGCAGTATTTT
CASSLYYSGRGRDLTDTQYF
>TRBD2|TRBJ2-3|NA|TRBV9
TGTGCCAGCAGCGTTTTACACGGGGGGGGCACAGATACGCAGTATTTT
CASSVLHGGGTDTQYF
>NA|TRBJ1-4|NA|TRBV5-4
TGTGCCAGCAGCCCGGGCCATGGGGAAAAACTGTTTTTT
CASSPGHGEKLFF
>TRBD1|TRBJ1-4|NA|TRBV6-5
TGTGCCAGCAGTTACAATACAGGGGGCGAAAAACTGTTTTTT
CASSYNTGGEKLFF
>NA|TRBJ2-7|NA|TRBV7-2
TGTGCCAGCAGCTTAGATCCTAGCAGCTACGAGCAGTACTTC
CASSLDPSSYEQYF
>TRBD1|TRBJ2-1|once|TRBV6-5
TGTGCCAGCAGTTATTCGGGACAGGGGTATGATGAGCAGTTCTTC
CASSYSGQGYDEQFF
>NA|TRBJ2-7|once|TRBV4-1
TGCGCCAGCAGCCAAGTTATTTCGGGTTCATACGAGCAGTACTTC
CASSQVISGSYEQYF
>NA|TRBJ1-1|NA|TRBV5-1
TGCGCCAGCAGCTTGGAGCCAGGCGCCTACACTGAAGCTTTCTTT
CASSLEPGAYTEAFF
>TRBD1|TRBJ1-4|NA|TRBV9
TGTGCCAGCAGCTTGGGACAGGGTAACGAAAAACTGTTTTTT
CASSLGQGNEKLFF
>NA|TRBJ1-2|NA|TRBV30
TGTGCCTGGAGTGCAGGTCTGGACTACACCTTC
CAWSAGLDYTF
>TRBD2|TRBJ2-7|few|TRBV11-2
TGTGCCAGCAGCTTAGCCGGGGGGGCTGGCGAGCAGTACTTC
CASSLAGGAGEQYF
>NA|TRBJ2-3|NA|TRBV4-1
TGCGCCAGCAGCCGGGGGACGGCAGATACGCAGTATTTT
CASSRGTADTQYF
>TRBD1|TRBJ2-7|NA|TRBV7-2
TGTGCCAGCAGCTTAGCCTTCGGACAGGGGAATTACGAGCAGTACTTC
CASSLAFGQGNYEQYF
>TRBD1|TRBJ2-1|NA|TRBV2
TGTGCCAGCAGTGAGTTGGGACAGGGCTACAATGAGCAGTTCTTC
CASSELGQGYNEQFF
>NA|TRBJ2-1|NA|TRBV19
TGTGCCACGCTCGGGTACAATGAGCAGTTCTTC
CATLGYNEQFF
>NA|TRBJ1-4|NA|TRBV2
TGTGCCAGCAGCCCTGGGAATGGCGAAAAACTGTTTTTT
CASSPGNGEKLFF
>NA|TRBJ2-3|NA|TRBV9
TGTGCCAGCAGCGTAGGCGGCGGAGCCACAGATACGCAGTATTTT
CASSVGGGATDTQYF